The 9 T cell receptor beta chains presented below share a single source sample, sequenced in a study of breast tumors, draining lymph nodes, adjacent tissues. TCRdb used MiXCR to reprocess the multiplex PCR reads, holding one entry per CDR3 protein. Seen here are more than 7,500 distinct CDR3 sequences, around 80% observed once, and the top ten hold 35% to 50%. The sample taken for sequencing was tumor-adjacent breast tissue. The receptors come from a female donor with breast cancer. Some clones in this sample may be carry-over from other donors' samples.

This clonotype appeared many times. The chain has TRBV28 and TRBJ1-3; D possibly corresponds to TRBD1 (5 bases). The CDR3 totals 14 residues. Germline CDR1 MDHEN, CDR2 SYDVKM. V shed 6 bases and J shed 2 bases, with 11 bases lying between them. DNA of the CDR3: TGTGCCAGCAGAGACAGTAGGGCTGGAAACACCATATATTTT. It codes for CASRDSRAGNTIYF.

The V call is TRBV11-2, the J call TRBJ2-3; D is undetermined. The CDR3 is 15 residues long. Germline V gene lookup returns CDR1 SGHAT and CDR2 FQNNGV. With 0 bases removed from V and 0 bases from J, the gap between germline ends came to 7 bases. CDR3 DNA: TGTGCCAGCAGCTTAGATCTCCCTAGCACAGATACGCAGTATTTT. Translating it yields CASSLDLPSTDTQYF.

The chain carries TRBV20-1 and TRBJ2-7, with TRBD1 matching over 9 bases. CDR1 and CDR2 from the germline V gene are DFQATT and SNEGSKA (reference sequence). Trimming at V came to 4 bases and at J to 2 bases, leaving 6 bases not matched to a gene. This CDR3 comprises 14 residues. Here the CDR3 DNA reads TGCAGTGCTATCCCCGGGACAGGGCCCTACGAGCAGTACTTC. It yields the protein CSAIPGTGPYEQYF.

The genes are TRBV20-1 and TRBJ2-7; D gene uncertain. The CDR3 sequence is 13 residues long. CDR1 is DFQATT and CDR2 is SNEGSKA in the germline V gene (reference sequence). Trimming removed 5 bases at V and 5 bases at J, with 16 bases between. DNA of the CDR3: TGCAGTGCTGGTTCGTACCTCGGCAACGAGCAGTACTTC. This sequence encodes CSAGSYLGNEQYF.

CDR3 loop: CASAWTVLENEQFF. The CDR3 DNA follows: TGTGCCAGCGCCTGGACAGTTTTGGAGAATGAGCAGTTCTTC. This chain links TRBV6-6 with TRBJ2-1; D is perhaps TRBD1 (6 bases). The germline CDR1 and CDR2 sequences are MNHNY and SVGAGI (reference sequence). Trimming stripped 8 bases from V and 7 bases from J, with 18 bases between. The CDR3 totals 14 residues.

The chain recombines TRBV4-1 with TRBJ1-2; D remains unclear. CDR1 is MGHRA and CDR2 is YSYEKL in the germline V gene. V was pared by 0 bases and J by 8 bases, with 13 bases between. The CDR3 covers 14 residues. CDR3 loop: CASSQERAGGGYTF. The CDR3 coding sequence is TGCGCCAGCAGCCAAGAACGGGCAGGAGGAGGCTACACCTTC.

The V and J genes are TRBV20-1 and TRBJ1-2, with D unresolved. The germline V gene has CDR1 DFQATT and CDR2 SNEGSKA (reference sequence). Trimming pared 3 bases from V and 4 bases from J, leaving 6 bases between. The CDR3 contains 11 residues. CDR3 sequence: CSASDIYGYTF. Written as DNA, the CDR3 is TGCAGTGCTAGCGACATCTATGGCTACACCTTC.

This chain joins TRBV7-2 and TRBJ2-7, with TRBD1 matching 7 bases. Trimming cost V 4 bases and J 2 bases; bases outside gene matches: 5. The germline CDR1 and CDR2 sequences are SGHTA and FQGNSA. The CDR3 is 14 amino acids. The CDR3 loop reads CASSSPGQTYEQYF. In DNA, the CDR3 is TGTGCCAGCAGCTCACCGGGACAGACCTACGAGCAGTACTTC.

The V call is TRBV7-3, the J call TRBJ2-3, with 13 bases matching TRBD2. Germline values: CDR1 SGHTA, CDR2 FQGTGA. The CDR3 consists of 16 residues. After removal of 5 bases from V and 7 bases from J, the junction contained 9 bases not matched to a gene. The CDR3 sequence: CASSPSGLAGPYTQYF. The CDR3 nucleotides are TGTGCCAGCAGCCCCTCGGGACTAGCGGGACCTTATACGCAGTATTTT.